Listed below are T cell receptor beta chains from one sample, sequenced in a study of blood T cell repertoires in COVID-19. The repertoire was sequenced with immunoSEQ multiplex PCR; TCRdb's copy has only in-frame clones and lacks some. The table has about 96,000 clones, around 90% seen once; the top ten hold roughly 4.2%. Sample: peripheral blood. The receptors stem from a human donor with COVID-19, enrolled during active disease. The donor label of this sample is uncertain. The CDR3 runs from the conserved cysteine through the conserved F or W. D genes are given only for firm matches. Clone size appears in some rows only: once, few, many, or a class for an expanded clone.

j_call,v_call,clone_size,d_call,cdr3_aa,cdr3_nt
TRBJ1-1,TRBV2,once,TRBD1,CASSEAQTRTKTGRGDTEAFF,TGTGCCAGCAGTGAAGCGCAGACCCGGACGAAGACAGGGCGTGGGGACACTGAAGCTTTCTTT
TRBJ1-3,TRBV5-5,.,.,CASSLLAQGSDTIYF,TGTGCCAGCAGCCTCCTTGCGCAGGGATCGGACACCATATATTTT
TRBJ1-2,TRBV2,.,.,CASRARAPEGYGYTF,TGTGCCAGCAGGGCCCGGGCCCCGGAGGGCTATGGCTACACCTTC
TRBJ2-3,TRBV2,.,.,CASSARLAGEGDTQYF,TGTGCCAGCAGTGCCCGACTAGCAGGGGAGGGAGATACGCAGTATTTT
TRBJ1-1,TRBV19,.,TRBD1,CASSGTANTEAFF,TGTGCCAGTAGTGGGACAGCGAACACTGAAGCTTTCTTT
TRBJ1-5,TRBV7-8,.,TRBD1,CASSVGTADQPQHF,TGTGCCAGCAGCGTCGGGACAGCTGATCAGCCCCAGCATTTT
TRBJ1-2,TRBV27,.,TRBD1,CASRGQGASNYGYTF,TGTGCCAGCAGGGGACAGGGGGCGTCTAACTATGGCTACACCTTC
TRBJ2-7,TRBV12-2,.,.,CASRLRSGTPNSYEQYF,TGTGCAAGTCGCTTACGATCCGGGACACCAAACTCCTACGAGCAGTACTTC
TRBJ1-2,TRBV11-2,.,.,CASRGGGNYGYTF,TGTGCCAGCAGGGGGGGAGGGAATTATGGCTACACCTTC
TRBJ2-5,TRBV13,once,.,CASSLNPRGFETQYF,TGTGCCAGCAGCTTAAACCCCAGGGGATTTGAGACCCAGTACTTC
TRBJ1-6,TRBV11-2,.,TRBD1,CASSRNPAGGNSPLHF,TGTGCCAGCAGCCGGAATCCGGCAGGGGGGAATTCACCCCTCCACTTT
TRBJ2-5,TRBV7-2,.,TRBD2,CASSFKAGGPGTQYF,TGTGCCAGCAGCTTTAAAGCGGGGGGGCCGGGGACCCAGTACTTC
TRBJ2-1,TRBV27,.,TRBD2,CASRITGGVSYNEQFF,TGTGCCAGCAGAATTACCGGGGGGGTCTCATACAATGAGCAGTTCTTC
TRBJ2-5,TRBV11-3,.,.,CASSLMASEETQYF,TGTGCCAGCAGCTTAATGGCCAGCGAAGAGACCCAGTACTTC
TRBJ2-1,TRBV2,once,TRBD2,CASGLAGVNEQFF,TGTGCCAGCGGACTAGCGGGAGTCAATGAGCAGTTCTTC
TRBJ1-3,TRBV19,.,.,CASSIGNSGNTIYF,TGTGCCAGTAGTATAGGTAACTCTGGAAACACCATATATTTT
TRBJ1-2,TRBV10-3,.,.,CAISESALNYGYTF,TGTGCCATCAGTGAGTCAGCGCTTAACTATGGCTACACCTTC
TRBJ2-1,TRBV13,.,TRBD1,CASQLRSDRGSYNEQFF,TGTGCCAGTCAGCTGAGATCGGACAGGGGTTCCTACAATGAGCAGTTCTTC
TRBJ2-2,TRBV24-1,.,.,CATSDPYTGELFF,TGTGCCACCAGTGATCCATACACCGGGGAGCTGTTTTTT
TRBJ2-1,TRBV3-1/TRBV3-2,.,.,CASSQDLAAADEQFF,TGTGCCAGCAGCCAAGATCTCGCAGCGGCGGATGAGCAGTTCTTC
TRBJ2-7,TRBV2,.,TRBD2,CASNSLTSGSYEQYF,TGTGCCAGCAACTCCCTGACTAGCGGGAGCTACGAGCAGTACTTC
TRBJ2-1,TRBV11-2,.,.,CASSLPKGPHEQFF,TGTGCCAGCAGCTTACCAAAGGGGCCTCATGAGCAGTTCTTC
TRBJ1-1,TRBV10-3,.,.,CAARGLNTEAFF,TGTGCCGCCAGGGGCCTGAACACTGAAGCTTTCTTT
TRBJ2-3,TRBV7-9,.,TRBD1,CASSLGDRIQKDTQYF,TGTGCCAGCAGCTTAGGGGACAGGATCCAGAAAGATACGCAGTATTTT
TRBJ1-5,TRBV28,.,.,CASSLGGSGWAQPQHF,TGTGCCAGCAGTCTGGGAGGATCGGGCTGGGCCCAGCCCCAGCATTTT
TRBJ2-7,TRBV4-1,.,TRBD1,CASSQEGGQGTYEQYF,TGCGCCAGCAGCCAAGAAGGGGGACAGGGGACCTACGAGCAGTACTTC
TRBJ2-3,TRBV28,once,.,CASSFQGTDTQYF,TGTGCCAGCAGTTTTCAGGGCACAGATACGCAGTATTTT
TRBJ1-1,TRBV3-1/TRBV3-2,.,TRBD1,CASSQRTGVTEAFF,TGTGCCAGCAGCCAACGAACAGGGGTCACTGAAGCTTTCTTT
TRBJ2-7,TRBV2,once,TRBD1,CASSTGQRYEQYF,TGTGCCAGCAGTACGGGACAGCGCTACGAGCAGTACTTC
TRBJ2-1,TRBV18,.,.,CASSPQDSFSYNEQFF,TGTGCCAGCTCACCCCAGGACAGTTTCTCCTACAATGAGCAGTTCTTC
TRBJ2-7,TRBV5-4,.,TRBD2,CASSQTSGSSYEQYF,TGTGCCAGCAGCCAAACTAGCGGTTCCTCCTACGAGCAGTACTTC
TRBJ1-6,TRBV11-2,.,TRBD1,CASSLYRQGRNSPLHF,TGTGCCAGCAGCTTATACCGACAGGGGCGTAATTCACCCCTCCACTTT
TRBJ1-2,TRBV7-9,.,.,CASSRQGNYGYTF,TGTGCCAGCAGCCGTCAGGGTAACTATGGCTACACCTTC
TRBJ1-1,TRBV6-6,.,.,CASSEYVNTEAFF,TGTGCCAGCAGTGAGTACGTGAACACTGAAGCTTTCTTT
TRBJ2-7,TRBV19,.,.,CASSFNGRQGVEQYF,TGTGCCAGTAGTTTCAATGGGAGGCAGGGAGTCGAGCAGTACTTC
TRBJ1-2,TRBV13,.,.,CASSSVAIFNYGYTF,TGTGCCAGCAGCTCCGTGGCCATTTTTAACTATGGCTACACCTTC
TRBJ2-1,TRBV29-1,medium-sized,TRBD2,CSVEETSGSNEQFF,TGCAGCGTTGAAGAGACTAGCGGGAGTAATGAGCAGTTCTTC
TRBJ2-7,TRBV5-5,.,.,CASSLNRGTGSYEQYF,TGTGCCAGCAGCTTGAACCGGGGGACTGGCTCCTACGAGCAGTACTTC
TRBJ1-1,TRBV30,.,TRBD1,CAGTQGASDTEAFF,TGTGCCGGGACCCAGGGGGCCTCTGACACTGAAGCTTTCTTT
TRBJ1-1,TRBV6-6,.,.,CASSGGEGSNTEAFF,TGTGCCAGCAGCGGGGGGGAGGGATCGAACACTGAAGCTTTCTTT
TRBJ1-4,TRBV18,.,.,CASSPPYRGGPEKLFF,TGTGCCAGCTCACCACCGTATAGGGGGGGCCCGGAAAAACTGTTTTTT
TRBJ1-5,TRBV19,.,TRBD1,CASSSGQAERAQHF,TGTGCCAGTAGTTCCGGACAGGCCGAGAGGGCCCAGCATTTT
TRBJ2-7,TRBV11-3,.,TRBD1,CASSLAGTGGSEQYF,TGTGCCAGCAGCTTAGCCGGGACAGGGGGGAGCGAGCAGTACTTC
TRBJ2-5,TRBV5-5,.,TRBD2,CASSFGGGTRGGETQYF,TGTGCCAGCAGCTTTGGGGGGGGGACTAGGGGTGGAGAGACCCAGTACTTC
TRBJ2-7,TRBV19,.,TRBD1,CASSMTGDATGQYF,TGTGCCAGTAGTATGACAGGGGATGCAACAGGGCAGTACTTC
TRBJ1-2,TRBV29-1,.,TRBD1,CSVQRFEGAWGYTF,TGCAGCGTTCAGAGATTCGAGGGGGCTTGGGGCTACACCTTC
TRBJ2-7,TRBV12-3/TRBV12-4,.,.,CASTLTGSYEQYF,TGTGCCAGCACCCTGACGGGATCCTACGAGCAGTACTTC